These 17 T cell receptor beta chains came from one sample sequenced in a study of T cells in Graves' hyperthyroidism and ophthalmopathy. Amplification of TCR beta CDR3 regions was performed using RNA transcripts as template. The TCR CDR3 first-round RT-PCR relied on the HTBI primer set. One entry per CDR3 protein results from TCRdb running MiXCR on the multiplex PCR reads. The table includes a few hundred thousand distinct CDR3 sequences, about a sixth detected once. Input material: blood. These receptors originate from a woman aged 18-29 years with Graves' hyperthyroidism that later progressed to Graves' ophthalmopathy.

In its sample, this clonotype was seen many times. The chain combines TRBV2 with TRBJ2-6; 8 bases map to TRBD1. The CDR3 runs 17 residues. The germline CDR1 and CDR2 sequences are SNHLY and FYNNEI. V gave up 4 bases and J gave up 2 bases; unmatched junction bases: 7. This CDR3 is CASSVSQGAAGANVLTF. CDR3 bases: TGTGCCAGCAGTGTATCCCAGGGGGCCGCTGGGGCCAACGTCCTGACTTTC.

This clonotype showed up many times. This chain joins TRBV20-1 and TRBJ2-3; D ambiguous. Germline values: CDR1 DFQATT, CDR2 SNEGSKA (reference sequence). With 2 bases removed from V and 6 bases from J, the gap between germline ends came to 15 bases. CDR3 length: 14 residues. The CDR3 DNA sequence: TGCAGTGCTAGACTTCCGGCTTGGTCGGATACGCAGTATTTT. This encodes CSARLPAWSDTQYF.

In its sample, this clonotype was seen many times. J is TRBJ2-7 and V is TRBV7-9, with a possible D match to TRBD1 (6 bases). CDR1 is SEHNR, CDR2 FQNEAQ, per germline (reference sequence). V was shortened by 5 bases and J by 0 bases, with 26 bases between the two germline ends. This CDR3 spans 19 amino acids. The DNA of the CDR3 is TGTGCCAGCAGCACCCCGGACAGATTCCGGGACGTTCTCTCCTACGAGCAGTACTTC. It yields the protein CASSTPDRFRDVLSYEQYF.

This clonotype was picked up many times. This chain uses TRBV28 with TRBJ2-1; D gene unclear. Germline CDR1 and CDR2: MDHEN and SYDVKM. V was clipped by 7 bases and J by 9 bases, with 13 bases between them. The CDR3 extends over 12 amino acids. The CDR3 sequence: CASIERTGEQFF. The CDR3 coding sequence is TGTGCCAGCATAGAGCGCACCGGTGAGCAGTTCTTC. Supplemented by reference TRBV28 and TRBJ2-1, the full variable domain reads DVKVTQSSRYLVKRTGEKVFLECVQDMDHENMFWYRQDPGLGLRLIYFSYDVKMKEKGDIPEGYSVSREKKERFSLILESASTNQTSMYLCASIERTGEQFFGPGTRLTVL.

As regards this clonotype: This could be a read error, since a much larger clone is one nucleotide away. The chain is built from TRBV4-2 and TRBJ1-1; D is unclear. The CDR3 length is 13 residues. Germline V gene data show CDR1 as LGHNA and CDR2 as YNFKEQ. Trimming took 0 bases from V and 2 from J, leaving 4 bases between them. Here the CDR3 DNA reads TGTGCCAGCAGCCAAGACAGCAACACTGAAGCTTTCTTT. Translated, it gives CASSQDSNTEAFF.

This rearrangement joins TRBV9 to TRBJ2-7; TRBD2 matches 10 bases. J gave up 4 bases and V 4 bases, and 5 bases lay outside the gene matches. The germline gives CDR1 SGDLS, CDR2 YYNGEE. This CDR3 is built from 14 residues. In DNA form, the CDR3 reads TGTGCCAGCAGCTCTAGCGGGAGTAGGTACGAGCAGTACTTC. Translating it yields CASSSSGSRYEQYF.

This clonotype occurred many times. The CDR3 protein is CASSPDQQGNYGYTF. The CDR3, as DNA: TGTGCCAGCAGTCCTGATCAACAGGGTAACTATGGCTACACCTTC. The chain combines TRBV12-3 or TRBV12-4 with TRBJ1-2, with a possible D match to TRBD1 (6 bases). The CDR3 runs to 15 residues. Trimming removed 5 bases from V and 1 base from J, with 14 bases in between.

This clonotype was counted between two and nine times. The V gene is TRBV6-1, the J gene TRBJ2-1; 8 bases are shared with TRBD1. This CDR3 contains 13 residues. The V segment lost 4 bases and the J segment 8 bases; nucleotides outside the gene matches: 4. Germline lookup yields CDR1 MNHNS and CDR2 SASEGT. CDR3: CASSVDRGHEQFF. The CDR3 coding sequence is TGTGCCAGCAGTGTTGACAGGGGCCATGAGCAGTTCTTC.

This clonotype was observed many times. The chain recombines TRBV6-1 with TRBJ2-7, with 9 bases aligning to TRBD1. CDR1 is MNHNS, CDR2 SASEGT, per germline. The CDR3 has 15 amino acids. Unmatched junction bases numbered 8, after V lost 3 bases and J lost 5 bases. The CDR3 bases are TGTGCCAGCAGTGAGACCGGGACAGGGTACCACGAGCAGTACTTC. Amino acids: CASSETGTGYHEQYF.

The rearrangement links TRBV4-2 to TRBJ2-3; 8 nucleotides line up with TRBD2. The junction had 10 bases not matched to a gene; V was cut back by 3 bases and J by 2 bases. The germline gives CDR1 LGHNA, CDR2 YNFKEQ. CDR3 length: 17 residues. CDR3 in DNA: TGTGCCAGCAGCCACGAGGGCCGGCGGGAGGTCACAGATACGCAGTATTTT. It encodes CASSHEGRREVTDTQYF.

Comment on this clonotype: Germline is not matched at one junction end, which may reflect a read error. This sequence joins TRBV20-1 and TRBJ2-3, with 9 bases aligning to TRBD2. Germline V gives CDR1 DFQATT, CDR2 SNEGSKA (reference sequence). CDR3 length: 15 residues. The CDR3, as DNA: TGCAGTGTCCCTAGGCGCGGGAGGGGCACAGATACCCAGTATTTT. Translating it yields CSVPRRGRGTDTQYF.

This clonotype was found many times. J is TRBJ2-2 and V is TRBV11-3, with D perhaps TRBD1 (5 bases). Germline values: CDR1 SGHNT, CDR2 YENEEA. Trimming cost V 2 bases and J 0 bases, with 10 bases left between them. The CDR3 extends over 16 amino acids. CDR3 sequence: CASSLQGPANTGELFF. In nucleotides, the CDR3 is TGTGCCAGCAGCTTACAGGGTCCGGCGAACACCGGGGAGCTGTTTTTT.

This clonotype has more than one count but fewer than ten. The chain combines TRBV14 with TRBJ2-7; 9 bases agree with TRBD1. V lost 4 bases and J lost 2; bases outside the gene matches: 6. The CDR3 contains 15 residues. The germline V gene has CDR1 SGHDN and CDR2 FVKESK. CDR3 amino acids: CASSLAGDRAYEQYF. The CDR3 region has the DNA TGTGCCAGCAGCCTAGCTGGGGACAGGGCCTACGAGCAGTACTTC.

Ten or more counts support this clonotype. The V call is TRBV7-8, the J call TRBJ2-1; 8 bases fit TRBD1. The CDR3 extends over 14 amino acids. CDR1 is SGHVS and CDR2 is FQNEAQ in the germline V gene. With 2 bases clipped from V and 8 bases from J, the junction kept 5 bases outside the gene matches. CDR3 in DNA: TGTGCCAGCAGCTTAACAGGGGGAGTCGATGAGCAGTTCTTC. Its translation is CASSLTGGVDEQFF.

This clonotype was recorded at least ten times. This rearrangement joins TRBV12-3 or TRBV12-4 to TRBJ1-2; D is uncertain. The V end was cut by 4 bases, the J end by 8 bases, with 26 bases between. The CDR3 loop spans 17 amino acids. The CDR3 nucleotides are TGTGCCAGCAGTTACACCCCACAAGGACCTACCGCGAGGGGCTACACCTTC. It yields the protein CASSYTPQGPTARGYTF.

This clonotype appeared many times. This chain joins TRBV27 and TRBJ2-1; D could derive from TRBD1 or TRBD2 (5 bases each). The CDR3 sequence is 13 residues long. V lost 4 bases and J 7 bases, leaving 11 bases between the germline ends. Germline V CDR1 and CDR2: MNHEY, SMNVEV (reference sequence). CDR3 sequence (DNA): TGTGCCAGCAGTTGGGACGACCAGAATGAGCAGTTCTTC. Translating gives CASSWDDQNEQFF.

CDR3 in DNA: TGTGCCAGCAGTGAATGGCGGGACGAGCAGTACTTC. Translated: CASSEWRDEQYF. The V gene is TRBV25-1, the J gene TRBJ2-7, with a weak D call TRBD2 (5 bases). V was shortened by 1 base and J by 5 bases, with 6 bases between the two germline ends. Germline CDR1 and CDR2: MGHDK and SYGVNS. This CDR3 has 12 amino acids.